The 23 T cell receptor beta chains below all came from one sample that was sequenced in a study of blood T cell repertoires in COVID-19. TCRdb's table, derived via immunoSEQ multiplex PCR, lists solely in-frame clones and lacks some. The sample holds around 250,000 clones, around 87% seen once. The sample consisted of PBMCs or T cells enriched from blood (not recorded which). The receptors were gathered from a woman in her fifties or sixties who had recovered from COVID-19.

The chain carries TRBV18 and TRBJ1-1; 7 positions match TRBD1. This CDR3 comprises 15 residues. CDR1 and CDR2 (germline): KGHSH, LQKENI. V trimming: 1 base; J trimming: 4 bases; junction bases outside the gene matches: 6. CDR3 bases: TGTGCCAGCTCACCACTTCCAGGGGGTAGCACTGAAGCTTTCTTT. Its protein product is CASSPLPGGSTEAFF.

The chain links TRBV2 to TRBJ1-6; D gene unclear. Germline V gene data show CDR1 as SNHLY and CDR2 as FYNNEI. Trimming removed 6 bases at V and 9 bases at J, with 12 bases between. The CDR3 spans 13 residues. In DNA form, the CDR3 reads TGTGCCAGCAGAGAGGGTGTGCGTTCACCCCTCCACTTT. This codes for CASREGVRSPLHF.

The genes are TRBV10-3 and TRBJ1-1; 7 nucleotides align to TRBD1. Germline values: CDR1 ENHRY, CDR2 SYGVKD. The CDR3 covers 14 residues. Trimming took 4 bases from V and 2 from J; bases not matched to a gene: 4. The CDR3 DNA reads as TGTGCCATCAGTGTACAGGGGACTAACACTGAAGCTTTCTTT. Translation: CAISVQGTNTEAFF.

V gene TRBV5-4 combines with J gene TRBJ2-5; D may be TRBD2 (7 bases). The V and J ends lost 2 bases and 5 bases respectively, with 13 bases between them. The CDR3 is 14 amino acids. Looked up from germline, CDR1 is SGHNT and CDR2 is YYREEE (reference sequence). The DNA for the CDR3 is TGTGCCAGCAGCTTTGGGGGAGGGGGGGAGACCCAGTACTTC. The encoded protein is CASSFGGGGETQYF.

V gene TRBV19 combines with J gene TRBJ2-3; 9 bases are a match to TRBD2. Per germline, CDR1 LNHDA and CDR2 SQIVND (reference sequence). This CDR3 spans 14 amino acids. V lost 5 bases to trimming and J lost 6 bases; unmatched junction nucleotides: 6. CDR3 DNA: TGTGCCAGTAGTTCGGCGGGAGGGAGGGATACGCAGTATTTT. It is translated as CASSSAGGRDTQYF.

This chain links TRBV27 with TRBJ2-1, with D perhaps TRBD2 (6 bases). This CDR3 is 14 amino acids long. The germline V gene encodes CDR1 MNHEY and CDR2 SMNVEV (reference sequence). Trimming removed 5 bases from V and 4 bases from J, with 12 bases in between. The CDR3 DNA sequence: TGTGCCAGCAGTCCGACGGCGGGGTACAATGAGCAGTTCTTC. Amino acid sequence: CASSPTAGYNEQFF.

The rearrangement joins TRBV27 to TRBJ1-5, with 8 bases fitting TRBD1. V lost 6 bases, J lost 6 bases, and 4 bases stayed unmatched. Germline CDR1 is MNHEY and CDR2 is SMNVEV (reference sequence). The CDR3 has 13 residues. Here the CDR3 reads CASRGTGGQPQHF. CDR3 DNA: TGTGCCAGCAGGGGCACAGGGGGTCAGCCCCAGCATTTT.

The chain has TRBV27 and TRBJ2-7; TRBD1 might be the D (5 bases). Per the germline V gene, CDR1 is MNHEY and CDR2 is SMNVEV (reference sequence). Trimming took off 2 bases at V and 5 bases at J, with 16 bases between the two ends. CDR3 length equals 15 residues. CDR3 nucleotides: TGTGCCAGCAGTTTAATTGGCCAGGGTCAGCACGAGCAGTACTTC. This codes for CASSLIGQGQHEQYF.

This chain connects TRBV19 to TRBJ2-1, with 13 nucleotides matching TRBD2. Germline trimming cut 6 bases from V and 14 bases from J; bases unmatched to any gene: 13. CDR1 is LNHDA, CDR2 SQIVND, per germline (reference sequence). The CDR3 has 15 residues. The chain's CDR3 is CASSVLAGGPKNEFF. The CDR3 bases are TGTGCCAGTAGCGTACTAGCGGGAGGGCCTAAAAACGAGTTCTTC.

V gene TRBV27 combines with J gene TRBJ1-4; the D is unclear. V gave up 1 base and J gave up 5 bases, with 8 bases separating them. Germline CDR1 is MNHEY and CDR2 is SMNVEV (reference sequence). This CDR3 contains 14 residues. CDR3 region: CASSLLGGNEKLFF. The CDR3 region has the DNA TGTGCCAGCAGTTTATTAGGAGGGAATGAAAAACTGTTTTTT.

This clone came up once. V gene TRBV11-3 combines with J gene TRBJ1-5; 8 bases are a match to TRBD1. This CDR3 region has 18 residues. With V trimmed by 5 bases and J by 0 bases, 12 bases remained unmatched. Looked up from germline, CDR1 is SGHNT and CDR2 is YENEEA. Here the CDR3 DNA reads TGTGCCAGCAGCCCCCAGCCGGGACAGGCCCTTAGCAATCAGCCCCAGCATTTT. This sequence encodes CASSPQPGQALSNQPQHF. The variable domain in full, with the rest retrieved from reference TRBV11-3 and TRBJ1-5, is EAGVVQSPRYKIIEKKQPVAFWCNPISGHNTLYWYLQNLGQGPELLIRYENEEAVDDSQLPKDRFSAERLKGVDSTLKIQPAELGDSAVYLCASSPQPGQALSNQPQHFGDGTRLSIL.

The V gene is TRBV5-6, the J gene TRBJ2-1, with 12 bases lining up with TRBD2. V lost 2 bases, J lost 7 bases, and 7 bases stayed unmatched. This CDR3 comprises 16 residues. Germline CDR1 reads SGHDT; CDR2 reads YYEEEE. The CDR3 is CASSFFKTSGSNEQFF. The DNA for the CDR3 is TGTGCCAGCAGCTTTTTCAAGACTAGCGGGAGTAATGAGCAGTTCTTC.

V usage is TRBV6-6 and J usage is TRBJ2-5, with D possibly being TRBD2 (5 bases). The germline V gene has CDR1 MNHNY and CDR2 SVGAGI (reference sequence). Trimming removed 4 bases from V and 5 bases from J, with 14 bases in between. The CDR3 covers 14 residues. CDR3 loop: CASSWLSSKETQYF. The CDR3 region has the DNA TGTGCCAGCAGTTGGCTTTCTAGCAAGGAGACCCAGTACTTC.

The V gene is TRBV28, the J gene TRBJ2-2; 10 bases line up with TRBD1. The CDR3 is 15 amino acids. Losses at the gene ends were 6 bases for V and 3 bases for J; bases not matched to a gene: 4. Germline V lookup: CDR1 MDHEN, CDR2 SYDVKM. The CDR3 is CASRTGTGDTGELFF. The DNA for the CDR3 is TGTGCCAGCAGAACCGGGACAGGGGACACCGGGGAGCTGTTTTTT.

The rearrangement joins TRBV18 to TRBJ1-1; weak D call: TRBD1 (5 bases). The V end lost 3 bases, the J end lost 4 bases, and 15 bases lay between the germline ends. The CDR3 contains 15 residues. Germline CDR1 KGHSH, CDR2 LQKENI. The CDR3 sequence is CASSPDSGLSTEAFF. In DNA form, the CDR3 reads TGTGCCAGCTCACCCGACTCGGGACTGAGCACTGAAGCTTTCTTT.

V is TRBV12-5 and J is TRBJ2-1; no clear D. Trimming left V 6 bases short and J 5 bases short, with 11 bases between. In germline, CDR1 is LGHNT, CDR2 FRNRAP. The CDR3 is made up of 13 amino acids. The CDR3 here is CASGESRDNEQFF. The CDR3 coding sequence is TGTGCTAGTGGCGAAAGCCGGGACAATGAGCAGTTCTTC.

In its sample, this clone was seen a few times. The sample contains more than one DNA sequence encoding this CDR3. This CDR3 reads CASSYREGDEQFF. The CDR3 nucleotides read TGTGCCAGCTCCTACAGGGAGGGCGATGAGCAGTTCTTC. This chain joins TRBV18 and TRBJ2-1; tentatively, D is TRBD2 (7 bases). CDR3 length: 13 amino acids. The V end was cut by 6 bases, the J end by 8 bases, with 14 bases between. CDR1 is KGHSH, CDR2 LQKENI, per germline.

CDR3 DNA: TGCGCCAGCAGCTTGGAACTAGCGGGACGTAATACGCAGTATTTT. The encoded protein is CASSLELAGRNTQYF. The gene calls are TRBV5-1 and TRBJ2-3; 10 bases are shared with TRBD2. The germline CDR1 and CDR2 sequences are SGHRS and YFSETQ. Germline trimming cut 0 bases from V and 7 bases from J; bases unmatched to any gene: 5. The CDR3 extends over 15 amino acids.

This chain links TRBV19 with TRBJ2-4, with D tentatively TRBD1 (5 bases). With 1 base removed from V and 0 bases from J, the gap between germline ends came to 10 bases. The CDR3 runs 16 residues. The germline V gene encodes CDR1 LNHDA and CDR2 SQIVND (reference sequence). The CDR3 coding sequence is TGTGCCAGTAGTATAGGGGGCACGCTAGCCAAAAACATTCAGTACTTC. Its protein is CASSIGGTLAKNIQYF.

J is TRBJ2-1 and V is TRBV5-6; TRBD2 might be the D (5 bases). This CDR3 has 12 residues. CDR1 is SGHDT, CDR2 YYEEEE, per germline. V lost 3 bases and J 7 bases, leaving 8 bases between the germline ends. The DNA for the CDR3 is TGTGCCAGCAGCTCGGGATGGAATGAGCAGTTCTTC. This sequence encodes CASSSGWNEQFF.

The V and J genes are TRBV7-8 and TRBJ1-3; D gene uncertain. V lost 3 bases and J lost 5, with 11 bases in between. Germline CDR1 SGHVS, CDR2 FQNEAQ. This CDR3 is 14 amino acids long. CDR3 nucleotide sequence: TGTGCCAGCAGCTTTGAGGGTTTGAGAAACACCATATATTTT. It codes for CASSFEGLRNTIYF.

CDR3 loop: CAWSPGVTYEQYF. Written as DNA, the CDR3 is TGTGCCTGGAGCCCCGGGGTTACCTACGAGCAGTACTTC. V usage is TRBV30 and J usage is TRBJ2-7; D may be TRBD2 (5 bases). Germline lookup yields CDR1 GTSNPN and CDR2 SVGIG (reference sequence). This CDR3 comprises 13 residues. V was clipped by 3 bases and J by 2 bases, with 11 bases between them. Looking up the rest from reference TRBV30 and TRBJ2-7 gives the full variable domain: SQTIHQWPATLVQPVGSPLSLECTVEGTSNPNLYWYRQAAGRGLQLLFYSVGIGQISSEVPQNLSASRPQDRQFILSSKKLLLSDSGFYLCAWSPGVTYEQYFGPGTRLTVT.

The table lists this clone with a count of one. The CDR3 nucleotides read TGTGCCAGCAGTAAGACTAGCGGATCCTACAATGAGCAGTTCTTC. It encodes CASSKTSGSYNEQFF. The J gene is TRBJ2-1, the V gene TRBV6-4; 9 bases line up with TRBD2. The germline gives CDR1 MRHNA, CDR2 SNTAGT. V was clipped by 5 bases and J by 1 base; unmatched bases: 3. The CDR3 contains 15 residues.